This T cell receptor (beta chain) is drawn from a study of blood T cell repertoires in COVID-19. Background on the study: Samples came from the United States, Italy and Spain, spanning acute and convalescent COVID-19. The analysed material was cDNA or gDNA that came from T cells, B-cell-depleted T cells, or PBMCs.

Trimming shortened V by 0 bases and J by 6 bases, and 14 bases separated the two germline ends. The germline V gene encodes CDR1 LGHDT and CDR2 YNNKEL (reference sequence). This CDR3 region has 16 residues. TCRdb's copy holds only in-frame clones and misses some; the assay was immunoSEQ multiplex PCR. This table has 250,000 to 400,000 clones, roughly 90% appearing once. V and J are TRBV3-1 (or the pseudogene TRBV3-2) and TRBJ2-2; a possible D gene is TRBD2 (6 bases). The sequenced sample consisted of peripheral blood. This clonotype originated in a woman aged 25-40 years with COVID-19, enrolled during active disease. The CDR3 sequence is CASSQDRRGRAGELFF. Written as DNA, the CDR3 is TGTGCCAGCAGCCAAGATAGGCGGGGCCGGGCCGGGGAGCTGTTTTTT.